The 21 T cell receptor beta chains in this list originate from one sample, sequenced in a study of shared clonotypes between healthy human individuals. This table comes from immunoSEQ multiplex PCR, and its TCRdb copy is limited to in-frame clones, with some not included. The table lists 2 million to 3 million clones, over 85% of them singletons, with roughly 0.39% in the top ten. The source material was naive CD4+ T cells from PBMCs. Subset: CD45RA+ positively selected. The receptors were gathered from a man aged 18 to 30 in good health. Some clones in this sample may be carry-over from other donors' samples.

V usage is TRBV9 and J usage is TRBJ2-7, with D hard to call. V lost 3 bases and J lost 2, with 9 bases in between. Germline CDR1 and CDR2: SGDLS and YYNGEE. The CDR3 consists of 13 residues. The CDR3 bases are TGTGCCAGCAGCGACCCACGGACCTACGAGCAGTACTTC. Its translation: CASSDPRTYEQYF.

The chain links TRBV6-4 to TRBJ1-5; D not certain. With 7 bases removed from V and 2 bases from J, the gap between germline ends came to 9 bases. CDR1 is MRHNA, CDR2 SNTAGT, per germline. This CDR3 comprises 13 residues. The CDR3 DNA sequence: TGTGCCAGCACCGCCCTACGCAATCAGCCCCAGCATTTT. Translation gives CASTALRNQPQHF.

The J gene is TRBJ2-7, the V gene TRBV2, with TRBD1 as a possible D gene (6 bases). Between the trimmed V and J ends, which lost 6 bases and 4 bases, there was a span of 22 bases. The CDR3 covers 16 residues. Germline V CDR1 and CDR2: SNHLY, FYNNEI. CDR3 sequence (DNA): TGTGCCAGCAGGAGGCCAGGGGTGATGAGCGCTTACGAGCAGTACTTC. This translates into CASRRPGVMSAYEQYF.

The chain links TRBV25-1 to TRBJ1-2; 9 positions match TRBD1. The germline gives CDR1 MGHDK, CDR2 SYGVNS. Trimming removed 7 bases from V and 2 bases from J; junction bases left unmatched: 8. The CDR3 contains 15 residues. The CDR3 protein is CASTHAGTGNYGYTF. The CDR3 DNA reads TGTGCCAGCACTCACGCCGGGACAGGGAACTATGGCTACACCTTC.

This chain uses TRBV11-3 with TRBJ1-1; 7 nucleotides match TRBD1. J lost 5 bases, V lost 2 bases, and 5 bases had no gene match. The CDR3 is 14 amino acids. From germline, CDR1 is SGHNT and CDR2 YENEEA. Here the CDR3 DNA reads TGTGCCAGCAGCTTAAGACAGGGAGAAACTGAAGCTTTCTTT. Encoded protein: CASSLRQGETEAFF.

This chain links TRBV18 with TRBJ1-2; D perhaps matches TRBD1 (6 bases). Germline CDR1 is KGHSH and CDR2 is LQKENI. This CDR3 has 16 residues. Between the trimmed V and J ends, which lost 6 bases and 4 bases, there was a span of 21 bases. CDR3 coding DNA: TGTGCCAGCTCCCCGATTGGGACAAATCCAGGCTATGGCTACACCTTC. Amino acids: CASSPIGTNPGYGYTF. The variable domain in full, with the rest retrieved from reference TRBV18 and TRBJ1-2, is NAGVMQNPRHLVRRRGQEARLRCSPMKGHSHVYWYRQLPEEGLKFMVYLQKENIIDESGMPKERFSAEFPKEGPSILRIQQVVRGDSAAYFCASSPIGTNPGYGYTFGSGTRLTVV.

The chain couples TRBV2 to TRBJ1-5, with D perhaps TRBD1 (5 bases). The germline CDR1 and CDR2 sequences are SNHLY and FYNNEI. This CDR3 has 14 amino acids. The V end lost 3 bases, the J end lost 4 bases, and 10 bases lay between the germline ends. The CDR3 DNA sequence: TGTGCCAGCAGTGATGGCAGGGATAATCAGCCCCAGCATTTT. Its translation: CASSDGRDNQPQHF.

V is TRBV5-6 and J is TRBJ1-1, with 9 bases identical to TRBD1. CDR1 and CDR2 (germline): SGHDT, YYEEEE. The V and J ends lost 0 bases and 4 bases, in that order; junction bases with no gene match: 1. The CDR3 sequence is 14 residues long. CDR3 protein: CASSLDRGLTEAFF. For the CDR3, the DNA is TGTGCCAGCAGCTTGGACAGGGGGCTCACTGAAGCTTTCTTT.

This rearrangement joins TRBV25-1 to TRBJ2-7; D gene unclear. The CDR3 loop spans 12 amino acids. Trimming took 0 bases from V and 2 from J, leaving 2 bases between them. Germline CDR1 is MGHDK and CDR2 is SYGVNS. The CDR3 protein is CASSEYTYEQYF. The CDR3 coding sequence is TGTGCCAGCAGTGAATACACCTACGAGCAGTACTTC.

The J gene is TRBJ2-1, the V gene TRBV28; D might be TRBD2 (6 bases). Per the germline V gene, CDR1 is MDHEN and CDR2 is SYDVKM. V lost 7 bases and J lost 6, with 22 bases in between. This CDR3 region has 16 residues. CDR3 amino acids: CASTPSGGTMGNEQFF. The CDR3 DNA sequence: TGTGCCAGCACTCCTTCCGGCGGGACGATGGGCAATGAGCAGTTCTTC. Combining the CDR3 with reference TRBV28 and TRBJ2-1 gives the whole variable domain DVKVTQSSRYLVKRTGEKVFLECVQDMDHENMFWYRQDPGLGLRLIYFSYDVKMKEKGDIPEGYSVSREKKERFSLILESASTNQTSMYLCASTPSGGTMGNEQFFGPGTRLTVL.

This sequence joins TRBV10-3 and TRBJ2-3; TRBD1 is a possible D gene (6 bases). The CDR3 extends over 14 amino acids. Germline V gene lookup returns CDR1 ENHRY and CDR2 SYGVKD. V was shortened by 3 bases and J by 4 bases, with 11 bases between the two germline ends. CDR3 sequence reads: CAISDLGAADTQYF. CDR3 coding DNA: TGTGCCATCAGTGACCTGGGGGCCGCAGATACGCAGTATTTT.

The chain links TRBV6-1 to TRBJ2-7; D gene ambiguous. V shed 7 bases and J shed 3 bases, with 7 bases lying between them. This CDR3 is built from 11 residues. The germline CDR1 and CDR2 sequences are MNHNS and SASEGT. The CDR3 DNA is TGTGCCAGCACCCACGGCTACGAGCAGTACTTC. This encodes CASTHGYEQYF.

DNA for the CDR3: TGCGCCAGCGCGAAAGCGGGAGAATCGGCCGAGCAGTACTTC. As protein: CASAKAGESAEQYF. The chain joins TRBV4-1 to TRBJ2-7; 8 bases align to TRBD2. There are 14 residues in the CDR3. The trim removed 8 bases at V and 6 bases at J, leaving 12 bases unmatched. The germline gives CDR1 MGHRA, CDR2 YSYEKL.

V usage is TRBV27 and J usage is TRBJ1-5; D perhaps matches TRBD1 (6 bases). The CDR3 covers 16 residues. Germline V gene data show CDR1 as MNHEY and CDR2 as SMNVEV (reference sequence). The V end was cut by 2 bases, the J end by 5 bases, with 16 bases between. The CDR3 spells CASSLDLPQGHQPQHF. CDR3 coding DNA: TGTGCCAGCAGTTTAGATTTACCACAGGGCCATCAGCCCCAGCATTTT.

The chain carries TRBV5-4 and TRBJ2-2, with TRBD2 matching 9 bases. Germline assignment: CDR1 SGHNT and CDR2 YYREEE (reference sequence). Losses at the gene ends were 4 bases for V and 4 bases for J; bases not matched to a gene: 5. The CDR3 loop spans 15 amino acids. CDR3 protein: CASSLAGSITGELFF. Written as DNA, the CDR3 is TGTGCCAGCAGCCTAGCGGGGTCGATCACCGGGGAGCTGTTTTTT. Full variable domain (rest looked up from reference TRBV5-4 and TRBJ2-2): ETGVTQSPTHLIKTRGQQVTLRCSSQSGHNTVSWYQQALGQGPQFIFQYYREEENGRGNFPPRFSGLQFPNYSSELNVNALELDDSALYLCASSLAGSITGELFFGEGSRLTVL.

This sequence joins TRBV6-1 and TRBJ2-7; D is unresolved. CDR1 and CDR2 (germline): MNHNS, SASEGT. CDR3 length equals 13 residues. Deletions cut 3 bases from V and 3 bases from J, with 9 bases between. CDR3 sequence: CASSELLDYEQYF. CDR3 nucleotide sequence: TGTGCCAGCAGTGAGTTATTGGACTACGAGCAGTACTTC.

The J gene is TRBJ1-4, the V gene TRBV5-4; TRBD1 agrees at 8 bases. Trimming at V came to 9 bases and at J to 7 bases, leaving 8 bases not matched to a gene. CDR1 and CDR2 (germline): SGHNT, YYREEE (reference sequence). This CDR3 contains 13 residues. Here the CDR3 reads CATTRQGSEKLFF. CDR3 bases: TGTGCCACCACTCGACAGGGGAGTGAAAAACTGTTTTTT.

A remark on this clone: The same CDR3 arises from other DNA sequences in this sample as well. This rearrangement joins TRBV6-5 to TRBJ2-2, with D uncertain. Germline assignment: CDR1 MNHEY and CDR2 SVGAGI. V dropped 5 bases and J dropped 2 bases, with 6 bases sitting between them. CDR3 length: 13 amino acids. The CDR3: CASSTANTGELFF. Written as DNA, the CDR3 is TGTGCCAGCAGTACAGCCAACACCGGGGAGCTGTTTTTT.

This clone showed up just once. The chain couples TRBV7-9 to TRBJ2-5; D remains ambiguous. The V and J ends lost 5 bases and 1 base respectively, with 5 bases between them. The CDR3 has 12 amino acids. Germline V gene lookup returns CDR1 SEHNR and CDR2 FQNEAQ (reference sequence). The CDR3 coding sequence is TGTGCCAGCAGCGACCTCCAAGAGACCCAGTACTTC. Encoded protein: CASSDLQETQYF.

The chain joins TRBV19 to TRBJ1-5; D perhaps matches TRBD1 (5 bases). Trimming removed 5 bases from V and 1 base from J, with 21 bases in between. Per the germline V gene, CDR1 is LNHDA and CDR2 is SQIVND (reference sequence). The CDR3 runs 18 residues. CDR3 in DNA: TGTGCCAGTAGTCTGGGTAGGGCAAGGGGCCGCAGCAATCAGCCCCAGCATTTT. Translating gives CASSLGRARGRSNQPQHF.

The chain has TRBV6-5 and TRBJ2-3; weak D call: TRBD2 (5 bases). The CDR3 spans 16 residues. The germline V gene encodes CDR1 MNHEY and CDR2 SVGAGI. V lost 0 bases, J lost 1 base, and 11 bases lay in between. The CDR3 protein is CASSYSRFGGTDTQYF. The CDR3 nucleotides read TGTGCCAGCAGTTACTCACGTTTCGGGGGCACAGATACGCAGTATTTT.